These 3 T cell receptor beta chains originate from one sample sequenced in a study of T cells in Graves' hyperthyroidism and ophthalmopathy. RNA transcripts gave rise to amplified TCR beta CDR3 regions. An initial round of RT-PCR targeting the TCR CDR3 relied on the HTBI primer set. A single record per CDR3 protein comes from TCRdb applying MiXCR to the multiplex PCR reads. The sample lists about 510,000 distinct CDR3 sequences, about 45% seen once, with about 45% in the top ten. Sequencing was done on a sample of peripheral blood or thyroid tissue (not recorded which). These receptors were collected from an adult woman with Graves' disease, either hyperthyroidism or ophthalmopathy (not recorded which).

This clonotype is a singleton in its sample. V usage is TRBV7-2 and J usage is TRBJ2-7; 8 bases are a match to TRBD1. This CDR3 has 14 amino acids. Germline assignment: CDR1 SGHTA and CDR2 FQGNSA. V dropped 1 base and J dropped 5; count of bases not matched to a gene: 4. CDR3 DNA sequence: TGTGCCAGCAGCTTAGTCGCAGGGGGCCACGAGCAGTACTTC. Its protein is CASSLVAGGHEQYF. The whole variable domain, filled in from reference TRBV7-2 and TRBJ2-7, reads GAGVSQSPSNKVTEKGKDVELRCDPISGHTALYWYRQSLGQGLEFLIYFQGNSAPDKSGLPSDRFSAERTGGSVSTLTIQRTQQEDSAVYLCASSLVAGGHEQYFGPGTRLTVT.

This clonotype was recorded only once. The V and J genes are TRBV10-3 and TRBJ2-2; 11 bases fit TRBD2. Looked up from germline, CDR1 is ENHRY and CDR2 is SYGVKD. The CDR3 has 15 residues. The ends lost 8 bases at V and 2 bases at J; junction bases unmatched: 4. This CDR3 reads CAILSGGANTGELFF. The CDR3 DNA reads TGTGCCATCCTTAGCGGGGGGGCAAACACCGGGGAGCTGTTTTTT.

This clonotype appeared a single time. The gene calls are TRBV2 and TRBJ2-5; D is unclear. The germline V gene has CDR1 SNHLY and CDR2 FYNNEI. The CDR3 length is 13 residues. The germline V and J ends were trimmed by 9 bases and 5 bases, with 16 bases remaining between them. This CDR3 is CASGMEHGETQYF. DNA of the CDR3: TGTGCCAGTGGTATGGAACACGGCGAGACCCAGTACTTC.